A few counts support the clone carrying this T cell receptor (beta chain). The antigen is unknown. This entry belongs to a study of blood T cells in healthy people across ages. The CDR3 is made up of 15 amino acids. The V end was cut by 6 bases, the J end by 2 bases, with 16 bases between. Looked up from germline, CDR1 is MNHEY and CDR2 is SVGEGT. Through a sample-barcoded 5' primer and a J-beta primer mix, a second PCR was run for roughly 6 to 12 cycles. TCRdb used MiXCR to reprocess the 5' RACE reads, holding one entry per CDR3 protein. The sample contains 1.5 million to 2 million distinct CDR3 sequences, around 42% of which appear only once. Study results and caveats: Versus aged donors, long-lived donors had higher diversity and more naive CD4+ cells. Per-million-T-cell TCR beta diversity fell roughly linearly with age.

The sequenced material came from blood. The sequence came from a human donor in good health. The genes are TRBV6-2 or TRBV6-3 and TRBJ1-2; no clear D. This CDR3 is CASRPPDGRNYGYTF. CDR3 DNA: TGTGCCAGCAGACCCCCCGACGGACGAAACTATGGCTACACCTTC.